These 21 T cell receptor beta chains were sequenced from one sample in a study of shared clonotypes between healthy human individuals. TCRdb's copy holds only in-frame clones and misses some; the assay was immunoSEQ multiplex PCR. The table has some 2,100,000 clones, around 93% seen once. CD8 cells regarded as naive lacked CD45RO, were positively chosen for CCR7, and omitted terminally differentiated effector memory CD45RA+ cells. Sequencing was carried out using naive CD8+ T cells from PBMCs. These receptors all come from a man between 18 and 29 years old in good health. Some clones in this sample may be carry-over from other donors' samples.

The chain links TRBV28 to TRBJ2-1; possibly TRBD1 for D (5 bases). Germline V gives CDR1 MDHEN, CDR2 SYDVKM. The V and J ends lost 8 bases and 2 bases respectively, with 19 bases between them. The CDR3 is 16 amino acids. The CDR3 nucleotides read TGTGCCAGCTCGAGACTTTTAGGGGTCGCCTACAATGAGCAGTTCTTC. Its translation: CASSRLLGVAYNEQFF.

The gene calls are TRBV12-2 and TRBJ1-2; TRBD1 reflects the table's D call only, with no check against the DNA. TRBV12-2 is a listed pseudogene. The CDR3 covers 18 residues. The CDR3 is CASRSAGTGDGTNYGYTF. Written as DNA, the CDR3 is TGTGCAAGTCGCTCGGCCGGGACAGGGGACGGAACTAACTATGGCTACACCTTC.

CDR3 loop: CSVLADSTDTQYF. Here the CDR3 DNA reads TGCAGCGTTCTAGCGGATAGCACAGATACGCAGTATTTT. The chain employs TRBV29-1 and TRBJ2-3; 7 bases are shared with TRBD2. The CDR3 has 13 amino acids. Trimming at V came to 5 bases and at J to 0 bases, leaving 2 bases not matched to a gene. The germline V gene has CDR1 SQVTM and CDR2 ANQGSEA.

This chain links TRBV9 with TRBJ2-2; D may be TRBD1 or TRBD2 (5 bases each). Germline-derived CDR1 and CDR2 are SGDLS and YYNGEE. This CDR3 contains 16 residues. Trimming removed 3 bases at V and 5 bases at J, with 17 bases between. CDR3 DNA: TGTGCCAGCAGCGATTACCCTGGGGGTCCGACCGGGGAGCTGTTTTTT. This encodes CASSDYPGGPTGELFF.

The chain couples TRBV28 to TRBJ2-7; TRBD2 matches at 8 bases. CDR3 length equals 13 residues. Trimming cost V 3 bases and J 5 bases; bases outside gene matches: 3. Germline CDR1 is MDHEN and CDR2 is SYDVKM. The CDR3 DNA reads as TGTGCCAGCAGTTTCTCCGGGAGGGACGAGCAGTACTTC. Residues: CASSFSGRDEQYF.

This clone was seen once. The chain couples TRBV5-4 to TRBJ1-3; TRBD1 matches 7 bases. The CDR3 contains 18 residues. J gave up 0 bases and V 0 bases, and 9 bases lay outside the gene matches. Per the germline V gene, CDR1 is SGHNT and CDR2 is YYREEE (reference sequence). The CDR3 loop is CASSLGIEGTVSGNTIYF. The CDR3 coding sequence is TGTGCCAGCAGCTTGGGCATCGAGGGGACAGTCTCTGGAAACACCATATATTTT.

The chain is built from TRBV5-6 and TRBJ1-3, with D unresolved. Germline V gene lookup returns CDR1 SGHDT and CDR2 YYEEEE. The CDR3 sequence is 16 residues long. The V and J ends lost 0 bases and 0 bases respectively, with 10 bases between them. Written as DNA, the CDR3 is TGTGCCAGCAGCTTGGGCACGGCTTTCTCTGGAAACACCATATATTTT. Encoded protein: CASSLGTAFSGNTIYF.

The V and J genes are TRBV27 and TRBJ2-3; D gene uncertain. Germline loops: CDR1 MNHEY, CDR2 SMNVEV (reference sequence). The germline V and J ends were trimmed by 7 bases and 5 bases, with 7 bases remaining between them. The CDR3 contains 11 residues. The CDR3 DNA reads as TGTGCCAGCAACTGGGGAGATACGCAGTATTTT. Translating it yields CASNWGDTQYF.

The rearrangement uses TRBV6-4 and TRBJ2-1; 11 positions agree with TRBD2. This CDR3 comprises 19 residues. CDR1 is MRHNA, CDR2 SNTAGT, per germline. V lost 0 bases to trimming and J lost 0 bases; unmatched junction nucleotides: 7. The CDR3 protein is CASSDSTGLAGSSYNEQFF. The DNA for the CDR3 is TGTGCCAGCAGTGACTCTACAGGACTAGCGGGCAGCTCCTACAATGAGCAGTTCTTC.

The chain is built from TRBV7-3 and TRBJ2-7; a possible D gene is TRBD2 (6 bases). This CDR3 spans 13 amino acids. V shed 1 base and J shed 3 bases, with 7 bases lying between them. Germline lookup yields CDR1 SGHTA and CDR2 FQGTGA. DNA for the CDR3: TGTGCCAGCAGCTTAATGGGGGGCTACGAGCAGTACTTC. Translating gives CASSLMGGYEQYF.

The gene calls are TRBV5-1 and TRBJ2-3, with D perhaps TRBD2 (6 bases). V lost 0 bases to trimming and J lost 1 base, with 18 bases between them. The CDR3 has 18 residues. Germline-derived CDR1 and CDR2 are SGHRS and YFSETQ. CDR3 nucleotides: TGCGCCAGCAGCTTGGGGGTCAGAGCGACTAGGGGCACAGATACGCAGTATTTT. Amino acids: CASSLGVRATRGTDTQYF.

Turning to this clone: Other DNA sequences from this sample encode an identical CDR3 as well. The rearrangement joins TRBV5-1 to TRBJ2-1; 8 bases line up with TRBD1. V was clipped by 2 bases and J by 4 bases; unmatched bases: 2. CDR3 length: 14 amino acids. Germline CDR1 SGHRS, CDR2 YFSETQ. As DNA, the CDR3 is TGCGCCAGCAGCTTAGGACAGGGATACAATGAGCAGTTCTTC. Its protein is CASSLGQGYNEQFF.

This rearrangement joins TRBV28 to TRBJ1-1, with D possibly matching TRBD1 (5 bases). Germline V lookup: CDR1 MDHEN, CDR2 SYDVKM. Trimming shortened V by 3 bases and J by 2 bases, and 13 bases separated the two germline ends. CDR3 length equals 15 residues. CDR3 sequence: CASSFFGQGNTEAFF. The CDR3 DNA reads TGTGCCAGCAGTTTCTTTGGGCAGGGAAACACTGAAGCTTTCTTT.

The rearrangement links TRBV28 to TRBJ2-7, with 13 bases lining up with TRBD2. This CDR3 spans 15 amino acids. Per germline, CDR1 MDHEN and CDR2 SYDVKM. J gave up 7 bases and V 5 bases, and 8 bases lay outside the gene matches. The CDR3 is CASSLRLAGGWEQYF. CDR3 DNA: TGTGCCAGCAGTCTCAGACTAGCGGGAGGCTGGGAGCAGTACTTC.

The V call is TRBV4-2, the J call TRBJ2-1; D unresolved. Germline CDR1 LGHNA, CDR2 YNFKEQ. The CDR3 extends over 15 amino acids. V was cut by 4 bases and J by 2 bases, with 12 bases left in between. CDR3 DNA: TGTGCCAGCAGCCCCCGGTGGGGTCCCTACAATGAGCAGTTCTTC. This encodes CASSPRWGPYNEQFF.

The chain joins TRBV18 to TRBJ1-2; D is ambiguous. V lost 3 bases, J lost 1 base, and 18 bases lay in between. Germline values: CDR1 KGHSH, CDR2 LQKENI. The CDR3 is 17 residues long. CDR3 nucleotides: TGTGCCAGCTCACCCCCGATCGGCGTTCTCTTTAACTATGGCTACACCTTC. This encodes CASSPPIGVLFNYGYTF.

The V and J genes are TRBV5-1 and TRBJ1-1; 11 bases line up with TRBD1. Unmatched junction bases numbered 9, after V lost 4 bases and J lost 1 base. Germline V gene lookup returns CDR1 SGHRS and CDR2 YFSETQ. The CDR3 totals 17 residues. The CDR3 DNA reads TGCGCCAGCAGCGCACCCGGGACAGGGGGATCGAACACTGAAGCTTTCTTT. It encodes CASSAPGTGGSNTEAFF.

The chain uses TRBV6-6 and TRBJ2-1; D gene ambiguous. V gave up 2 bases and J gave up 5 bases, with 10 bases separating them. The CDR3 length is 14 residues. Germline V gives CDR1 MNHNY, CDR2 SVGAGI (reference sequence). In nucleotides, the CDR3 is TGTGCCAGCAGTTACCCCGGAAGGAACAATGAGCAGTTCTTC. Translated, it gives CASSYPGRNNEQFF.

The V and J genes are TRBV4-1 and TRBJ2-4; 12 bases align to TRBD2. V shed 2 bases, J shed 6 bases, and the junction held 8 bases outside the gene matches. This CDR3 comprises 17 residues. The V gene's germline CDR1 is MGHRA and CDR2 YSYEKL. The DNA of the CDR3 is TGCGCCAGCAGCCAATCGCCTAGCGGGAGGGCCGGAAACATTCAGTACTTC. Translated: CASSQSPSGRAGNIQYF.

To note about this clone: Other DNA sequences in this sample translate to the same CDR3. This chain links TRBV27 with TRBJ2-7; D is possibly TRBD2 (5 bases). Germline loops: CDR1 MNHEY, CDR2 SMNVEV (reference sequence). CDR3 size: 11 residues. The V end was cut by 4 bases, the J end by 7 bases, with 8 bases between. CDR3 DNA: TGTGCCAGCAGTTCCGGGGTAGAGCAGTACTTC. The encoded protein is CASSSGVEQYF.

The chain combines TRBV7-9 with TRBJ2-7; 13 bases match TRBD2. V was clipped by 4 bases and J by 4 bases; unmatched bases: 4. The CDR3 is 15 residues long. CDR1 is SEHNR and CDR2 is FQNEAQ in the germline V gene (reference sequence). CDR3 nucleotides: TGTGCCAGCAGCTCCGGGACTAGCGGGGTTTACGAGCAGTACTTC. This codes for CASSSGTSGVYEQYF.